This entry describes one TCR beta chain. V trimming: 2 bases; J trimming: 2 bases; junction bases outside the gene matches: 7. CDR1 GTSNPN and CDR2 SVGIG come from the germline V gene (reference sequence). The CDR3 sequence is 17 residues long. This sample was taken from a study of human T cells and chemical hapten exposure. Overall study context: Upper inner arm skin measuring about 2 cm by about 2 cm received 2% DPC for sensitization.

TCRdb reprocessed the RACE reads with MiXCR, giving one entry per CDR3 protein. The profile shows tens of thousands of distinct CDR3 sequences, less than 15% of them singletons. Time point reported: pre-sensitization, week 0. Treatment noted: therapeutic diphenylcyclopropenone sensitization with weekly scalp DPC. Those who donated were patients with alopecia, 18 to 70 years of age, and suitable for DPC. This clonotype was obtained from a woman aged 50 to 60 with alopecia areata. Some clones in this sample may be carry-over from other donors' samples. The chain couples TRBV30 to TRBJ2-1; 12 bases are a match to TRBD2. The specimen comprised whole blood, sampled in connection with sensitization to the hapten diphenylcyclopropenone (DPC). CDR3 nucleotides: TGTGCCTGGAGTCCCCTCAGGACTAGCGGGACCTACAATGAGCAGTTCTTC. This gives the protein CAWSPLRTSGTYNEQFF.